What follows are 8 T cell receptor beta chains derived from one specimen sequenced in a study of blood T cell repertoires in COVID-19. Measured with immunoSEQ multiplex PCR; TCRdb has only the in-frame clones, and not every one. The sample comprises under 250,000 clones, 81% of which are singletons, and about 9.8% rests with the top ten. The sequencing input was PBMCs or T cells enriched from blood (not recorded which). The receptors come from a woman in her fifties or sixties with acute COVID-19.

V gene TRBV27 combines with J gene TRBJ1-5; no clear D. Trimming stripped 0 bases from V and 3 bases from J, with 3 bases between. The V gene's germline CDR1 is MNHEY and CDR2 SMNVEV (reference sequence). CDR3 length: 13 amino acids. The CDR3 nucleotides read TGTGCCAGCAGTTTATCTCACAATCAGCCCCAGCATTTT. It is translated as CASSLSHNQPQHF.

This clone turned up a few times. This chain joins TRBV18 and TRBJ2-7, with 13 bases that match TRBD2. Trimming at V came to 3 bases and at J to 4 bases, leaving 3 bases not matched to a gene. The CDR3 sequence is 15 residues long. Per the germline V gene, CDR1 is KGHSH and CDR2 is LQKENI. The CDR3 here is CASSPGTSGVYEQYF. The CDR3 region has the DNA TGTGCCAGCTCACCGGGGACTAGCGGGGTATACGAGCAGTACTTC.

The gene calls are TRBV5-1 and TRBJ2-2; perhaps TRBD2 as D (5 bases). V lost 4 bases and J 1 base, leaving 8 bases between the germline ends. This CDR3 spans 14 amino acids. Germline V gene data show CDR1 as SGHRS and CDR2 as YFSETQ. CDR3 nucleotide sequence: TGCGCCAGCAGCACTAGACAGAACACCGGGGAGCTGTTTTTT. As protein: CASSTRQNTGELFF. The full variable domain, its missing parts supplied by reference TRBV5-1 and TRBJ2-2, is KAGVTQTPRYLIKTRGQQVTLSCSPISGHRSVSWYQQTPGQGLQFLFEYFSETQRNKGNFPGRFSGRQFSNSRSEMNVSTLELGDSALYLCASSTRQNTGELFFGEGSRLTVL.

The rearrangement uses TRBV28 and TRBJ2-3, with unresolved D. The V gene's germline CDR1 is MDHEN and CDR2 SYDVKM. This CDR3 spans 14 amino acids. The V gene lost 6 bases and the J gene lost 11 bases, with 21 bases spanning the gap. This CDR3 reads CASRVLGPPGLQYF. CDR3 bases: TGTGCCAGCAGAGTCTTGGGCCCACCAGGTTTGCAGTATTTT.

V usage is TRBV18 and J usage is TRBJ2-3; D gene uncertain. Trimming took off 0 bases at V and 2 bases at J, with 6 bases between the two ends. CDR3 length: 14 residues. Germline V gene data show CDR1 as KGHSH and CDR2 as LQKENI. In DNA, the CDR3 is TGTGCCAGCTCACCACCGTTCAACACAGATACGCAGTATTTT. Encoded protein: CASSPPFNTDTQYF.

The V call is TRBV7-2, the J call TRBJ1-2; TRBD1 might be the D (6 bases). V lost 5 bases to trimming and J lost 5 bases, with 12 bases between them. Germline CDR1 SGHTA, CDR2 FQGNSA. The CDR3 totals 13 residues. In DNA, the CDR3 is TGTGCCAGCAGCGCCATACAGGGTTATGGCTACACCTTC. This codes for CASSAIQGYGYTF.

The genes are TRBV16 and TRBJ1-6; D is perhaps TRBD1 (6 bases). V lost 4 bases and J lost 7, with 11 bases in between. This CDR3 is 14 amino acids long. CDR1 and CDR2 (germline): KGHSY, FQNENV. Written as DNA, the CDR3 is TGTGCCAGCAGCCTACTCAGGGGAAATTCACCCCTCCACTTT. Protein: CASSLLRGNSPLHF.

This chain connects TRBV6-5 to TRBJ2-7, with D perhaps TRBD2 (6 bases). Germline CDR1 MNHEY, CDR2 SVGAGI. V was trimmed by 7 bases and J by 3 bases, leaving 16 bases between them. This CDR3 has 14 amino acids. CDR3 protein: CASNTGVDGYEQYF. CDR3 coding DNA: TGTGCCAGCAACACGGGAGTTGATGGCTACGAGCAGTACTTC.